A single sample gave rise to the 6 T cell receptor beta chains below, sequenced in a study of T cells in Graves' hyperthyroidism and ophthalmopathy. The investigators amplified TCR beta CDR3 regions from RNA transcripts. HTBI primers were used for first-round RT-PCR of the TCR CDR3. One entry per CDR3 protein, called by TCRdb with MiXCR from the multiplex PCR reads. The data contain around 520,000 distinct CDR3 sequences, 14% of them seen just once; the ten biggest clones take up around 14%. The specimen sequenced was blood. The receptors here all came from a woman aged 40-49 years with Graves' hyperthyroidism.

This clonotype was seen a handful of times. This clone may be a read error of a much larger clone one base away. The chain joins TRBV18 to TRBJ2-1, with TRBD2 matching 10 bases. The CDR3 extends over 15 amino acids. CDR1 KGHSH and CDR2 LQKENI come from the germline V gene. The CDR3 loop is CASSTGLAEYSEQFF. The CDR3 DNA reads as TGTGCCAGCTCAACAGGACTAGCGGAGTACAGTGAGCAGTTCTTC.

This clonotype was recorded many times. The chain uses TRBV5-4 and TRBJ2-5; no clear D. Germline assignment: CDR1 SGHNT and CDR2 YYREEE (reference sequence). V lost 5 bases to trimming and J lost 2 bases, with 7 bases between them. This CDR3 has 12 residues. The CDR3 bases are TGTGCCAGCAGTTTGCCTCAAGAGACCCAGTACTTC. Translated: CASSLPQETQYF.

This clonotype was seen repeatedly, ten times or more. The V gene is TRBV27, the J gene TRBJ1-5; 8 nucleotides match TRBD1. V shed 0 bases and J 2 bases; nucleotides not matched to a gene: 0. The CDR3 totals 15 residues. Germline loops: CDR1 MNHEY, CDR2 SMNVEV (reference sequence). CDR3 protein: CASSLSTGGNQPQHF. The CDR3 DNA reads TGTGCCAGCAGTTTATCGACAGGGGGCAATCAGCCCCAGCATTTT.

This clonotype came up a few times. The CDR3 end shows no conserved phenylalanine or tryptophan, and so a read error is likely. This chain connects TRBV6-1 to TRBJ2-7; D remains unclear. The germline V gene has CDR1 MNHNS and CDR2 SASEGT. This CDR3 comprises 13 residues. The germline V and J ends were trimmed by 8 bases and 1 base, with 12 bases remaining between them. For the CDR3, the DNA is TGTGCCAGCTCCCCTGACCGGTCCTACGAGCAGTACCTC. Its protein is CASSPDRSYEQYL.

This clonotype has at least ten counts. Written as DNA, the CDR3 is TGCAGTGCTAGAGTCTCGAGCGGGATCCAAGATACGCAGTATTTT. It encodes CSARVSSGIQDTQYF. The gene calls are TRBV20-1 and TRBJ2-3; 7 nucleotides agree with TRBD2. CDR3 length: 15 amino acids. The germline V gene encodes CDR1 DFQATT and CDR2 SNEGSKA (reference sequence). The V and J ends lost 1 base and 5 bases, in that order; junction bases with no gene match: 9.

The chain combines TRBV10-1 with TRBJ1-1, with D possibly matching TRBD1 (6 bases). Trimming took off 3 bases at V and 3 bases at J, with 11 bases between the two ends. Looked up from germline, CDR1 is WNHNN and CDR2 is SYGVQD (reference sequence). This CDR3 is 14 amino acids long. The CDR3, as DNA: TGCGCCAGCAGTGAAGACAGGATCTACACTGAAGCTTTCTTT. Protein product: CASSEDRIYTEAFF.